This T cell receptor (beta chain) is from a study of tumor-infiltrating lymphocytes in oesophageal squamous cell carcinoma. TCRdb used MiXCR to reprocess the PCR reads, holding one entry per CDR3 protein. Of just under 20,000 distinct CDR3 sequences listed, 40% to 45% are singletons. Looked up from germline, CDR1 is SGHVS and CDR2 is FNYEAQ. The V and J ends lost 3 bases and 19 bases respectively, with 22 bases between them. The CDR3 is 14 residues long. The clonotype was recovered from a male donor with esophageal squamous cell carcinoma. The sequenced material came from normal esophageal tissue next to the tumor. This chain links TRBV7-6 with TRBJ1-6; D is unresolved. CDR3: CASSFGPRNHEQHF. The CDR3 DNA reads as TGTGCCAGCAGCTTCGGGCCCAGGAACCACGAGCAGCACTTT.